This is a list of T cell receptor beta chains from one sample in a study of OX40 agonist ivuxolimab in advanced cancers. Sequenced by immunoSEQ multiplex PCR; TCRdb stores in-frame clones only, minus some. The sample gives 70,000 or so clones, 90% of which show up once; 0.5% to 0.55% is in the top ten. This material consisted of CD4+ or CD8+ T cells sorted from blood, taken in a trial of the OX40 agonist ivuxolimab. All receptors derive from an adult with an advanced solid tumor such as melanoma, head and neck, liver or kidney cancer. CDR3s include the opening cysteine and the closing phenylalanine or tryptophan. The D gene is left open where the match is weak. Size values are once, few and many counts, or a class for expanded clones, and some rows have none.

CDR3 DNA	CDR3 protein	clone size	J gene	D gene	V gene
TGCGCCAGCAGCTTGGATGCTAGCGGGCTGAGGACAGATACGCAGTATTTT	CASSLDASGLRTDTQYF	once	TRBJ2-3	TRBD2	TRBV5-1
TGTGCCAGCAGTTTATCTCGAGGATCCTACGAGCAGTACTTC	CASSLSRGSYEQYF	NA	TRBJ2-7	NA	TRBV27
TGTGCCACCAGCAGATCGAAGGGGTCCTATAATTCACCCCTCCACTTT	CATSRSKGSYNSPLHF	few	TRBJ1-6	NA	TRBV15
TGTGCCAGCAGCCGTGTCACCGGCTTCTATGGCTACACCTTC	CASSRVTGFYGYTF	NA	TRBJ1-2	NA	TRBV14
TGTGCCAGCAGCCCGGACAGGGACTATGGCTACACCTTC	CASSPDRDYGYTF	NA	TRBJ1-2	TRBD1	TRBV7-2
TGTGCCATCAGTGAGTCGGTGGTGGGGTATGAAGCTTTCTTT	CAISESVVGYEAFF	NA	TRBJ1-1	NA	TRBV10-3
TGTGCCAGCAGCCCTGGGGGCACGGAGACCCAGTACTTC	CASSPGGTETQYF	NA	TRBJ2-5	NA	TRBV7-3
TGTGCCAGCAGCTTAGCGTTCGGAAGCTACGAGCAGTACTTC	CASSLAFGSYEQYF	NA	TRBJ2-7	NA	TRBV7-2
TGTGCCAGCTCACCACCCGCAGGGGGAAGGTACAATGAGCAGTTCTTC	CASSPPAGGRYNEQFF	NA	TRBJ2-1	TRBD1	TRBV18
TGCAGCGTTGAGGAACTAGCGGGAGGGCCAGATACGCAGTATTTT	CSVEELAGGPDTQYF	NA	TRBJ2-3	TRBD2	TRBV29-1
TGCAGCGTTGACGGAACAGGGGACGATCTGTTTTTT	CSVDGTGDDLFF	NA	TRBJ1-4	TRBD1	TRBV29-1
TGTGCCAGCAGTTACGTCAGCGGGAGGGGCAATGAGCAGTTCTTC	CASSYVSGRGNEQFF	NA	TRBJ2-1	TRBD2	TRBV6-5
TGTGCCAGCAGTGAACCCTACGAGCAGTACTTC	CASSEPYEQYF	NA	TRBJ2-7	NA	TRBV6-1
TGTGCCATTAGGACATCGAACACCGGGGAGCTGTTTTTT	CAIRTSNTGELFF	NA	TRBJ2-2	NA	TRBV19
TGTGCGGCGGCCACAGATACGCAGTATTTT	CAAATDTQYF	NA	TRBJ2-3	NA	TRBV10-3
TGCGCCAGCAGCCAAGAAGGGGGACTAGCCCACGGGGATACGCAGTATTTT	CASSQEGGLAHGDTQYF	NA	TRBJ2-3	TRBD2	TRBV4-3
TGTGCCAGCAGCCCGCGACTGGGGCACACTGAAGCTTTCTTT	CASSPRLGHTEAFF	NA	TRBJ1-1	NA	TRBV28
TGTGCCAGCTCCCCCGGGACTAGCGGATACGGCACAGATACGCAGTATTTT	CASSPGTSGYGTDTQYF	NA	TRBJ2-3	TRBD2	TRBV18
TGTGCCGGTAGTACCGGGGGGGGGTTTGGAAAACTGTTTTTT	CAGSTGGGFGKLFF	NA	TRBJ1-4	NA	TRBV19
TGTGCCAGCAGGGGGCGGGAGGGCAGTGAGCAGTTCTTC	CASRGREGSEQFF	NA	TRBJ2-1	TRBD2	TRBV28
TGTGCCAGTTGGGGGGCCTGGGTGGCGTTCGCGAACACCGGGGAGCTGTTTTTT	CASWGAWVAFANTGELFF	NA	TRBJ2-2	NA	TRBV19
TGTGCCAGCAGCTTTCAGAGGACCAACACCGGGGAGCTGTTTTTT	CASSFQRTNTGELFF	NA	TRBJ2-2	NA	TRBV7-9